Listed here are 17 T cell receptor beta chains from one sample, sequenced in a study of blood T cell repertoires in COVID-19. Generated by immunoSEQ multiplex PCR, the TCRdb table keeps only in-frame clones and is missing some. The sample carries 250,000 to 400,000 clones, 75% to 90% recorded once. Sequenced input: peripheral blood. The origin of the receptors is a woman aged 25 to 39 with COVID-19, enrolled during active disease.

A single count supports this clone. This chain connects TRBV7-9 to TRBJ1-1; the D gene is possibly TRBD1 (6 bases). The germline V and J ends were trimmed by 5 bases and 3 bases, with 13 bases remaining between them. Germline assignment: CDR1 SEHNR and CDR2 FQNEAQ (reference sequence). This CDR3 is 14 amino acids long. CDR3 loop: CASSLGQSDTEAFF. CDR3 nucleotide sequence: TGTGCCAGCAGCCTAGGACAGTCGGACACTGAAGCTTTCTTT. Full variable domain (remainder filled in from reference TRBV7-9 and TRBJ1-1): DTGVSQNPRHKITKRGQNVTFRCDPISEHNRLYWYRQTLGQGPEFLTYFQNEAQLEKSRLLSDRFSAERPKGSFSTLEIQRTEQGDSAMYLCASSLGQSDTEAFFGQGTRLTVV.

The chain links TRBV27 to TRBJ1-6, with D possibly being TRBD1 (5 bases). The CDR3 is 16 amino acids. The V end lost 6 bases, the J end lost 3 bases, and 15 bases lay between the germline ends. CDR1 and CDR2 from the germline V gene are MNHEY and SMNVEV (reference sequence). The CDR3 sequence is CASSSRQLYYNSPLHF. The DNA for the CDR3 is TGTGCCAGCAGCTCCAGACAGTTATACTATAATTCACCCCTCCACTTT.

DNA of the CDR3: TGCAGTGGGGACAGTGACACTGAAGCTTTCTTT. Protein sequence: CSGDSDTEAFF. The rearrangement joins TRBV20-1 to TRBJ1-1; 7 nucleotides align to TRBD1. The CDR3 sequence is 11 residues long. V trimming: 7 bases; J trimming: 3 bases; junction bases outside the gene matches: 2. Looked up from germline, CDR1 is DFQATT and CDR2 is SNEGSKA (reference sequence).

V usage is TRBV11-2 and J usage is TRBJ2-2; D may be TRBD2 (6 bases). The V end was cut by 1 base, the J end by 6 bases, with 18 bases between. CDR1 SGHAT and CDR2 FQNNGV come from the germline V gene. The CDR3 extends over 17 amino acids. The CDR3 is CASSLAYGGGEAGELFF. The CDR3 nucleotides read TGTGCCAGCAGCTTAGCGTATGGCGGAGGGGAGGCCGGGGAGCTGTTTTTT. Full variable domain (missing parts from reference TRBV11-2 and TRBJ2-2): EAGVAQSPRYKIIEKRQSVAFWCNPISGHATLYWYQQILGQGPKLLIQFQNNGVVDDSQLPKDRFSAERLKGVDSTLKIQPAKLEDSAVYLCASSLAYGGGEAGELFFGEGSRLTVL.

As concerns this clone: Other DNA sequences in this sample translate to the same CDR3. The rearrangement joins TRBV12-3 or TRBV12-4 to TRBJ1-1; D is ambiguous. The V end lost 2 bases, the J end lost 1 base, and 5 bases lay between the germline ends. CDR3 length equals 13 residues. CDR3 nucleotide sequence: TGTGCCAGCAGTTTAACGGGGAACACTGAAGCTTTCTTT. This translates into CASSLTGNTEAFF.

This rearrangement joins TRBV7-2 to TRBJ2-1, with 7 bases fitting TRBD1. V lost 5 bases and J lost 1; bases outside the gene matches: 8. CDR3 length equals 16 residues. From germline, CDR1 is SGHTA and CDR2 FQGNSA. CDR3 DNA: TGTGCCAGCAGCGCGGACAGGTGGGGTTCCTACAATGAGCAGTTCTTC. Its translation: CASSADRWGSYNEQFF.

The chain combines TRBV30 with TRBJ2-3, with 15 bases identical to TRBD2. V lost 0 bases and J lost 12; bases outside the gene matches: 10. Germline V gives CDR1 GTSNPN, CDR2 SVGIG (reference sequence). The CDR3 is made up of 16 amino acids. The CDR3 loop reads CAWSVARTSGRDSQYF. CDR3 in DNA: TGTGCCTGGAGTGTAGCGCGGACTAGCGGGAGGGACTCCCAGTATTTT.

This chain joins TRBV2 and TRBJ1-5; 8 nucleotides align to TRBD1. The CDR3 has 16 residues. Germline V gene data show CDR1 as SNHLY and CDR2 as FYNNEI. V shed 4 bases and J 1 base; nucleotides not matched to a gene: 6. The CDR3 here is CASSAGQGASNQPQHF. The DNA for the CDR3 is TGTGCCAGCAGTGCGGGGCAGGGGGCCAGCAATCAGCCCCAGCATTTT. The full variable domain, rest sourced from reference TRBV2 and TRBJ1-5, is EPEVTQTPSHQVTQMGQEVILRCVPISNHLYFYWYRQILGQKVEFLVSFYNNEISEKSEIFDDQFSVERPDGSNFTLKIRSTKLEDSAMYFCASSAGQGASNQPQHFGDGTRLSIL.

The rearrangement joins TRBV3-1 (or the pseudogene TRBV3-2) to TRBJ1-3, with D uncertain. Trimming removed 1 base from V and 4 bases from J, with 8 bases in between. The germline CDR1 and CDR2 sequences are LGHDT and YNNKEL (reference sequence). The CDR3 covers 14 residues. The CDR3 region has the DNA TGTGCCAGCAGCCAAGCGGCAGGCGGAAACACCATATATTTT. Translation gives CASSQAAGGNTIYF.

The chain uses TRBV11-1 and TRBJ2-7, with a weak D call TRBD2 (5 bases). The CDR3 runs to 15 residues. Germline V gene lookup returns CDR1 SGHAT and CDR2 FQDESV (reference sequence). Between the trimmed V and J ends, which lost 2 bases and 6 bases, there was a span of 17 bases. The CDR3 sequence: CASSLSIGELGEQYF. CDR3 in DNA: TGTGCCAGCAGCTTAAGTATCGGGGAGCTCGGCGAGCAGTACTTC. The full variable domain, with the rest looked up from reference TRBV11-1 and TRBJ2-7, is EAEVAQSPRYKITEKSQAVAFWCDPISGHATLYWYRQILGQGPELLVQFQDESVVDDSQLPKDRFSAERLKGVDSTLKIQPAELGDSAMYLCASSLSIGELGEQYFGPGTRLTVT.

CDR3 coding DNA: TGTGCCAGCTCACCAACTAGCGGAGTAAACAATGAGCAGTTCTTC. This sequence encodes CASSPTSGVNNEQFF. The J gene is TRBJ2-1, the V gene TRBV18; TRBD2 matches 8 bases. The CDR3 has 15 amino acids. Germline V gene lookup returns CDR1 KGHSH and CDR2 LQKENI. V was clipped by 2 bases and J by 5 bases; unmatched bases: 5. The full variable domain, rest sourced from reference TRBV18 and TRBJ2-1, is NAGVMQNPRHLVRRRGQEARLRCSPMKGHSHVYWYRQLPEEGLKFMVYLQKENIIDESGMPKERFSAEFPKEGPSILRIQQVVRGDSAAYFCASSPTSGVNNEQFFGPGTRLTVL.

The V gene is TRBV3-1 (or the pseudogene TRBV3-2), the J gene TRBJ2-2; a weak D match, TRBD1 (6 bases). This CDR3 contains 16 residues. CDR1 LGHDT and CDR2 YNNKEL come from the germline V gene (reference sequence). Trimming shortened V by 0 bases and J by 0 bases, and 8 bases separated the two germline ends. This CDR3 reads CASSQETGANTGELFF. CDR3 nucleotides: TGTGCCAGCAGCCAAGAGACAGGCGCGAACACCGGGGAGCTGTTTTTT.

The chain is built from TRBV18 and TRBJ1-2; TRBD1 agrees at 10 bases. The junction had 3 bases not matched to a gene; V was cut back by 3 bases and J by 2 bases. The CDR3 runs 15 residues. CDR1 is KGHSH, CDR2 LQKENI, per germline. The CDR3 nucleotides are TGTGCCAGCTCACCTCCGGGACAGGGGAACTATGGCTACACCTTC. Its translation is CASSPPGQGNYGYTF.

This clone was picked up one time. The rearrangement uses TRBV7-9 and TRBJ1-1; 7 bases fit TRBD1. This CDR3 spans 14 amino acids. Germline V lookup: CDR1 SEHNR, CDR2 FQNEAQ (reference sequence). Losses at the gene ends were 5 bases for V and 6 bases for J; bases not matched to a gene: 9. CDR3 amino acids: CASSPTGSGAEAFF. CDR3 bases: TGTGCCAGCAGCCCGACAGGGAGCGGCGCTGAAGCTTTCTTT.

The chain links TRBV9 to TRBJ2-3; 12 positions match TRBD2. The germline CDR1 and CDR2 sequences are SGDLS and YYNGEE. Trimming removed 2 bases from V and 4 bases from J; junction bases left unmatched: 5. The CDR3 sequence is 16 residues long. The CDR3 coding sequence is TGTGCCAGCAGCGTTAGACTAGCGGGAGTGCCAGATACGCAGTATTTT. Protein sequence: CASSVRLAGVPDTQYF.

The V and J genes are TRBV27 and TRBJ2-1, with TRBD2 identical over 8 bases. The ends lost 5 bases at V and 12 bases at J; junction bases unmatched: 6. CDR3 length: 12 amino acids. From germline, CDR1 is MNHEY and CDR2 SMNVEV (reference sequence). In nucleotides, the CDR3 is TGTGCCAGCAGTCCGTTAGCGGGGCGGCAGTTCTTC. Protein: CASSPLAGRQFF.

V usage is TRBV19 and J usage is TRBJ2-2, with 10 positions matching TRBD1. There are 16 residues in the CDR3. Germline V gene sequence: CDR1 LNHDA, CDR2 SQIVND (reference sequence). Trimming took 5 bases from V and 0 from J; bases not matched to a gene: 3. The CDR3, as DNA: TGTGCCAGTAGTTCCGGGACAGGGGCGAACACCGGGGAGCTGTTTTTT. It encodes CASSSGTGANTGELFF.